This T cell receptor beta chain derives from a study of T cell responses to AZD1222 COVID-19 vaccine. General observations from the study: Females made up more of the donors, who were largely white British, and clonal diversity may have come out too low. Spike-specific TCR breadth and depth grew following two AZD1222 doses. Scientists sampled the repertoires only once the peak T cell response had passed. Seropositive at baseline were only six or seven AZD1222 recipients.

In its sample, this clone was seen once. Its antigen is undetermined. The assay was immunoSEQ multiplex PCR, and TCRdb's table has in-frame clones only and misses some. This sample has approximately 100,000 clones, with 87% found just once. The sequencing used peripheral blood, collected 28 days after the second AZD1222 dose. The TCR was taken from an adult who received the AZD1222 COVID-19 vaccine.

In nucleotides, the CDR3 is TGTGCCAGCAGCCAGAAGGTGCGTGGTTCACCCCTCCACTTT. Protein sequence: CASSQKVRGSPLHF. The V gene is TRBV6-5, the J gene TRBJ1-6; D is uncertain. CDR1 and CDR2 (germline): MNHEY, SVGAGI. The CDR3 has 14 amino acids. V was trimmed by 6 bases and J by 9 bases, leaving 15 bases between them.